The T cell receptor beta chain under discussion was sequenced for a study of blood T cell repertoires in COVID-19 (dated by TCRdb to the early 2020s). General notes on the study: Collaborator samples came from the United States, Italy and Spain and covered acute and convalescent phases of COVID-19. Sample metadata almost always included a de-identified subject ID, COVID-19 status, age in years and sex. The repertoires were made available in a free public database intended to serve as a resource for research on the immune response to SARS-CoV-2. The samples were drawn from the first 160 participants of the ongoing ImmuneRACE study and from under 1,500 subjects provided by 6 global collaborators. HLA class I and class II types, where available, came from metadata supplied by the sample provider rather than from assay-based typing. Deeply sampled blood TCRbeta repertoires from subjects exposed to, actively infected with, or recovered from COVID-19 were included in the dataset. The material from the prospective study consisted of cDNA or gDNA derived from T cells, B-cell-depleted T cells, or PBMCs. Study-wide conclusions, independent of this receptor: How much clinical and demographic metadata was included differed by source and by participant, and the metadata was provided uncurated.

TCRbeta CDR3 regions were amplified from genomic DNA by means of the immunoSEQ Assay, a bias-controlled multiplex PCR. As for the authors' bioinformatics: The number of nucleated cells in each sample was estimated from the amplification of reference gene primers within the assay. To quantify the absolute abundance of each unique TCRbeta CDR3 rearrangement, sequence reads were collapsed and filtered. For each sample, productive Simpson clonality was calculated by taking the square root of Simpson's diversity index across productive rearrangements. Sourced from immuneACCESS, this table was stored by TCRdb with only in-frame sequences that have V and J called. A share of the clones is absent; for the studies checked, an unresolved V gene accounts for under half, and the remainder has no known explanation. That table gives V, J and clone size, and the DNA gave D and trimming. In all, the sample holds a few hundred thousand clones, and about 80% of those were seen once. The ten biggest clones cover about a sixth of the sample.

In Seattle, one collaborating source enrolled patients while the infection was active and tracked those patients longitudinally over the course of disease. The collaborating institutions used their own protocols to collect whole blood in K2EDTA tubes. For TCRbeta analysis, collaborators shipped samples as frozen whole blood, isolated PBMCs, or DNA extracted from either of those sample types. Comment on this clone: The target of this receptor is not known. The record has no base qualities; no much larger clone is one base away.

According to the germline V gene, CDR1 reads SGHRS and CDR2 reads YFSETQ. The V end gives up 5 bases and the J end 0 bases, leaving 14 bases in the junction not matched to a gene. Inclusive of the bounding cysteine and phenylalanine, the CDR3 is 18 residues long. This entry keeps only the CDR3 DNA: 54 bases, framed from base 1. This sequence was found in a person aged 65 to 85 with COVID-19, enrolled during active disease. The chain links TRBV5-1 with TRBJ1-3; TRBD1 agrees with 7 junctional bases. The sequenced sample consisted of peripheral blood. Here the CDR3 is given as CASRKPRTGNISGNTIYF. The sequenced DNA: TGCGCCAGCAGAAAACCTAGGACAGGAAACATCTCTGGAAACACCATATATTTT.